This TCR beta chain was identified in a study of identical twins. The CDR3 has 13 residues. TCRdb independently ran MiXCR on the 5' RACE reads; one entry per CDR3 protein. Among just under 650,000 distinct CDR3 sequences, around 7.4% were seen once, and the ten largest hold roughly 1.5%. Points on this clonotype: An end of the junction does not agree with germline; a read error may underlie this.

The sample was also reused in another study, on yellow fever vaccine responses in identical twins.

The sequencing input was PBMCs. The receptor was derived from a young woman in good health. This chain links TRBV12-3 or TRBV12-4 with TRBJ1-1; the D gene is possibly TRBD1 (5 bases). The CDR3 DNA is TGTACCAGCAGTCCTGGGGGAAACACTGAAGCTTTCTTT. It translates to CTSSPGGNTEAFF.